Each of the 5 T cell receptor beta chains below was sequenced from the same sample in a study of T cells after yellow fever vaccination. TCRdb used MiXCR to reprocess the 5' RACE reads, holding one entry per CDR3 protein. The data show a few hundred thousand distinct CDR3 sequences, roughly 17% seen once. The sample here was PBMCs, taken less than 6 days after the first yellow fever vaccination. Receptor source: a man younger than 30 who received the YFV17D yellow fever vaccine.

The chain combines TRBV5-1 with TRBJ2-1; D is possibly TRBD2 (7 bases). V lost 4 bases and J lost 6, with 20 bases in between. Germline lookup yields CDR1 SGHRS and CDR2 YFSETQ. CDR3 length: 16 residues. The CDR3 sequence: CASSRSWGGRFNEQFF. The CDR3 DNA is TGCGCCAGCAGCCGGAGTTGGGGGGGGCGGTTCAATGAGCAGTTCTTC.

This clonotype has a handful of counts. V gene TRBV29-1 combines with J gene TRBJ2-5; maybe TRBD2 (6 bases). The CDR3 has 14 amino acids. The ends were cut back, 6 bases at V and 0 bases at J, with 14 bases in the middle. The germline CDR1 and CDR2 sequences are SQVTM and ANQGSEA. CDR3 sequence: CSVRGRQNQETQYF. CDR3 bases: TGCAGCGTGCGGGGCAGGCAGAACCAAGAGACCCAGTACTTC.

This clonotype was seen only a few times. The chain employs TRBV12-3 or TRBV12-4 and TRBJ1-6; D is uncertain. The CDR3 contains 14 residues. V was shortened by 7 bases and J by 5 bases, with 12 bases between the two germline ends. The CDR3 coding sequence is TGTGCCAGCACCGCGGGTCGGAATAATTCACCCCTCCACTTT. Its protein is CASTAGRNNSPLHF.

This clonotype was recorded a few times. The chain has TRBV28 and TRBJ1-1, with D perhaps matching TRBD1 (5 bases). V was cut by 8 bases and J by 4 bases, with 17 bases left in between. This CDR3 contains 14 residues. The germline CDR1 and CDR2 sequences are MDHEN and SYDVKM. Here the CDR3 DNA reads TGTGCCAGCTCCTGGGGGAGGGTCGGCACTGAAGCTTTCTTT. Translating it yields CASSWGRVGTEAFF.

A few counts support this clonotype. The V call is TRBV3-1, the J call TRBJ2-7; D remains unclear. CDR1 and CDR2 from the germline V gene are LGHDT and YNNKEL (reference sequence). CDR3 length: 16 amino acids. V was pared by 1 base and J by 0 bases, with 13 bases between. The CDR3 loop is CASSQAGQASSYEQYF. Here the CDR3 DNA reads TGTGCCAGCAGCCAAGCTGGGCAGGCTAGCTCCTACGAGCAGTACTTC.